This T cell receptor beta chain was captured by sequencing in a study of T cell changes during pregnancy in multiple sclerosis. The germline CDR1 and CDR2 sequences are MGHRA and YSYEKL. V trimming: 10 bases; J trimming: 3 bases; junction bases outside the gene matches: 16. This CDR3 has 16 amino acids. TCRdb's table, derived via immunoSEQ multiplex PCR, lists solely in-frame clones and lacks some. The repertoire holds approximately 34,000 clones, with about nine tenths as singletons. The rearrangement joins TRBV4-1 to TRBJ2-7; 9 nucleotides line up with TRBD2. The material was CD8+ T cells from peripheral blood mononuclear cells, obtained in the first trimester of pregnancy. This receptor was obtained from a female donor with multiple sclerosis, enrolled in a pregnancy study. The CDR3 bases are TGCGCCACCAGAATGCTAGCGGGGAGGGACGACTACGAGCAGTACTTC. It encodes CATRMLAGRDDYEQYF.